The rows below give T cell receptor beta chains drawn from one sample of a study of early T cells in non-severe SARS-CoV-2 infection. TCRdb passed the 5' RACE reads through MiXCR, listing each CDR3 protein once. The sample holds fewer than 55,000 distinct CDR3 sequences, about 9.1% seen once. The sample consisted of whole blood. All receptors come from an adult who was a healthcare worker with PCR-confirmed SARS-CoV-2 infection or an uninfected control (not recorded which). The CDR3 runs from the conserved cysteine through the conserved F or W. The D gene is left open where the match is weak. A row's size may be missing; if present it is once, few, many or a size class.

TRBV7-2	13	.	.	TRBJ1-2	CASSNIIGIGYTF	TGTGCCAGCAGTAACATCATAGGGATTGGCTACACCTTC
TRBV19	17	TRBD2	many	TRBJ2-1	CASSIDPTSGPYNEQFF	TGTGCCAGTAGTATAGACCCCACTAGCGGACCCTACAATGAGCAGTTCTTC
TRBV9	16	TRBD2	many	TRBJ2-3	CASSVASGGIADTQYF	TGTGCCAGCAGCGTAGCTAGCGGGGGAATTGCAGATACGCAGTATTTT
TRBV4-3	15	TRBD2	many	TRBJ2-1	CASSQDWLAGNEQFF	TGCGCCAGCAGCCAAGATTGGCTAGCGGGCAATGAGCAGTTCTTC
TRBV18	14	.	few	TRBJ2-7	CASSRQRASHEQYF	TGTGCCAGCTCACGACAGAGGGCTTCCCACGAGCAGTACTTC
TRBV20-1	18	TRBD2	many	TRBJ2-2	CSARRVVAGDLKTGELFF	TGCAGTGCCCGAAGGGTGGTAGCGGGAGACCTAAAAACCGGGGAGCTGTTTTTT
TRBV12-3/TRBV12-4	14	.	many	TRBJ2-7	CATADYPSSYEQYF	TGTGCCACCGCGGACTATCCAAGCTCCTACGAGCAGTACTTC
TRBV5-6	15	TRBD1	.	TRBJ1-1	CASSLYRGRFAEAFF	TGTGCCAGCAGCTTGTATAGGGGGCGATTCGCTGAAGCTTTCTTT
TRBV24-1	14	TRBD1	few	TRBJ2-2	CATTTGSGTGELFF	TGTGCCACCACGACAGGGTCAGGCACCGGGGAGCTGTTTTTT
TRBV7-8	14	TRBD1	.	TRBJ2-3	CASSLGAGGTGEYF	TGTGCCAGCAGCTTAGGAGCCGGCGGGACAGGGGAGTATTTT
TRBV5-8	16	.	.	TRBJ2-5	CASSFGTGQIGETQYF	TGTGCCAGCAGCTTTGGAACAGGTCAGATTGGCGAGACCCAGTACTTC
TRBV5-1	13	.	many	TRBJ1-6	CASSLERKSPLHF	TGCGCCAGCAGCTTGGAACGAAAGTCACCCCTCCACTTT
TRBV6-5	14	TRBD1	.	TRBJ1-2	CASSLGQGYYGYTF	TGTGCCAGCAGCCTCGGACAGGGTTACTATGGCTACACCTTC
TRBV5-8	13	.	many	TRBJ1-5	CASSLEVDQPQHF	TGTGCCAGCAGCTTGGAGGTAGATCAGCCCCAGCATTTT
TRBV6-1	15	.	few	TRBJ1-6	CASREPNMPGGPLHF	TGTGCCAGCAGGGAACCTAACATGCCGGGGGGCCCCCTCCACTTT
TRBV2	13	.	many	TRBJ1-2	CASSERQDRGYTF	TGTGCCAGCAGTGAAAGGCAGGACAGAGGCTACACCTTC
TRBV7-2	17	.	many	TRBJ2-5	CASSYDAWQGNQETQYF	TGTGCCAGCAGCTATGACGCCTGGCAGGGTAACCAAGAGACCCAGTACTTC
TRBV7-3	14	TRBD1	many	TRBJ1-1	CASSLTGGQSEAFF	TGTGCCAGCAGCTTAACGGGGGGACAGTCTGAAGCTTTCTTT
TRBV6-2/TRBV6-3	17	TRBD2	many	TRBJ2-7	CASSMGLAGSSSYEQYF	TGTGCCAGCAGTATGGGACTAGCGGGTTCGAGCTCCTACGAGCAGTACTTC
TRBV6-2/TRBV6-3	14	TRBD2	few	TRBJ2-5	CATLKRGAQETQYF	TGTGCCACCCTCAAGCGGGGGGCCCAAGAGACCCAGTACTTC
TRBV2	13	.	many	TRBJ2-7	CASIQSTSYEQYF	TGTGCCAGCATACAGTCAACCTCCTACGAGCAGTACTTC
TRBV3-1	13	.	.	TRBJ1-1	CASSQDTRGKAFF	TGTGCCAGCAGCCAAGATACTCGTGGGAAAGCTTTCTTT
TRBV7-8	15	.	many	TRBJ1-6	CANSLEGPKVAPLHF	TGTGCCAACAGCTTAGAGGGGCCGAAGGTGGCACCCCTCCACTTT
TRBV9	14	.	.	TRBJ2-7	CASSVVGGSYEQYF	TGTGCCAGCAGCGTAGTTGGGGGGAGCTACGAGCAGTACTTC
TRBV29-1	14	TRBD1	many	TRBJ2-3	CSARGTGAGDTQYF	TGCAGCGCGAGGGGGACAGGGGCAGGAGATACGCAGTATTTT